The 28 T cell receptor beta chains listed next were all sequenced from one sample in a study of T cell changes during pregnancy in multiple sclerosis. TCRdb's table, derived via immunoSEQ multiplex PCR, lists solely in-frame clones and lacks some. The sample has around 34,000 clones, about nine tenths seen once. The starting material was CD8+ T cells from peripheral blood mononuclear cells, obtained in the first trimester of pregnancy. These TCRs come from a female donor with multiple sclerosis, enrolled in a pregnancy study.

V gene TRBV7-9 combines with J gene TRBJ2-7; possibly TRBD1 for D (6 bases). V was pared by 4 bases and J by 2 bases, with 15 bases between. CDR1 and CDR2 from the germline V gene are SEHNR and FQNEAQ (reference sequence). The CDR3 is made up of 15 amino acids. CDR3 sequence: CASSSPLTGAYEQYF. The CDR3 DNA follows: TGTGCCAGCAGCTCGCCTTTGACAGGAGCCTACGAGCAGTACTTC.

The CDR3 loop is CASSLDRGNYEQYF. CDR3 in DNA: TGTGCCAGCAGTTTGGACAGGGGGAACTACGAGCAGTACTTC. The chain employs TRBV27 and TRBJ2-7; the match to TRBD1 covers 10 bases. The CDR3 is 14 residues long. With 3 bases clipped from V and 3 bases from J, the junction kept 2 bases outside the gene matches. Germline V gene data show CDR1 as MNHEY and CDR2 as SMNVEV (reference sequence).

The V and J genes are TRBV29-1 and TRBJ2-5; TRBD2 matches at 7 bases. The J call is uncertain, as TRBJ2-7 better fits the DNA end. This CDR3 has 11 residues. CDR1 and CDR2 (germline): SQVTM, ANQGSEA. The CDR3 loop reads CSVVAGVEQYF. The CDR3 nucleotides read TGCAGCGTTGTCGCGGGAGTCGAGCAGTACTTC.

The rearrangement uses TRBV7-8 and TRBJ2-3; 8 bases match TRBD2. Germline V CDR1 and CDR2: SGHVS, FQNEAQ. The ends lost 4 bases at V and 1 base at J; junction bases unmatched: 7. The CDR3 consists of 16 residues. The CDR3: CASSSIGGGGTDTQYF. The CDR3, as DNA: TGTGCCAGCAGCTCCATCGGGGGGGGAGGCACAGATACGCAGTATTTT.

The CDR3 DNA follows: TGTGCCAGCAGCGCCGCCGGGACTAGCGGCAGTAGTGAGCAGTTCTTC. This sequence encodes CASSAAGTSGSSEQFF. The V call is TRBV6-4, the J call TRBJ2-1; 11 bases line up with TRBD2. Germline trimming cut 6 bases from V and 9 bases from J; bases unmatched to any gene: 13. The CDR3 is made up of 16 amino acids. Per the germline V gene, CDR1 is MRHNA and CDR2 is SNTAGT.

The chain uses TRBV2 and TRBJ1-1; D is perhaps TRBD1 (6 bases). This CDR3 is built from 16 residues. V lost 2 bases and J 6 bases, leaving 19 bases between the germline ends. Germline V lookup: CDR1 SNHLY, CDR2 FYNNEI. The CDR3 protein is CASSEPLGAPRAEAFF. CDR3 nucleotides: TGTGCCAGCAGTGAACCGCTGGGGGCTCCTAGAGCTGAAGCTTTCTTT.

V gene TRBV27 combines with J gene TRBJ2-7; 10 bases fit TRBD1. CDR1 and CDR2 (germline): MNHEY, SMNVEV (reference sequence). The CDR3 has 13 amino acids. Trimming cost V 4 bases and J 3 bases; bases outside gene matches: 0. The CDR3 DNA follows: TGTGCCAGCAGTTGGGACAGGGGCTACGAGCAGTACTTC. Its protein product is CASSWDRGYEQYF.

This chain uses TRBV4-1 with TRBJ2-3; 12 bases fit TRBD2. With V trimmed by 0 bases and J by 0 bases, 4 bases remained unmatched. CDR1 is MGHRA and CDR2 is YSYEKL in the germline V gene. The CDR3 loop spans 18 amino acids. DNA of the CDR3: TGCGCCAGCAGCCAAGATCGGCTAGCGGGAGGGAGCACAGATACGCAGTATTTT. As protein: CASSQDRLAGGSTDTQYF.

This clone has a handful of counts. The chain carries TRBV5-1 and TRBJ2-1; the match to TRBD2 covers 11 bases. The CDR3 consists of 16 residues. The germline gives CDR1 SGHRS, CDR2 YFSETQ. Trimming removed 4 bases from V and 7 bases from J; junction bases left unmatched: 10. The DNA of the CDR3 is TGCGCCAGCAGCCAAAATAGCGGGAGGGCCAGGAATGAGCAGTTCTTC. Translated: CASSQNSGRARNEQFF. Variable domain in full (rest from reference TRBV5-1 and TRBJ2-1): KAGVTQTPRYLIKTRGQQVTLSCSPISGHRSVSWYQQTPGQGLQFLFEYFSETQRNKGNFPGRFSGRQFSNSRSEMNVSTLELGDSALYLCASSQNSGRARNEQFFGPGTRLTVL.

The table lists this clone with a few counts. This sequence joins TRBV29-1 and TRBJ2-5, with 12 bases fitting TRBD2. This CDR3 comprises 16 residues. V lost 0 bases, J lost 2 bases, and 4 bases stayed unmatched. Looked up from germline, CDR1 is SQVTM and CDR2 is ANQGSEA. In DNA form, the CDR3 reads TGCAGCGTTGAAGATGGCGGACTAGCGGGACAAGAGACCCAGTACTTC. As protein: CSVEDGGLAGQETQYF.

The gene calls are TRBV19 and TRBJ2-3, with D maybe TRBD1 (5 bases). The CDR3 consists of 16 residues. Per the germline V gene, CDR1 is LNHDA and CDR2 is SQIVND (reference sequence). V was clipped by 0 bases and J by 2 bases, with 12 bases between them. The CDR3 reads CASSIEGARNTDTQYF. DNA of the CDR3: TGTGCCAGTAGTATAGAAGGGGCCAGGAACACAGATACGCAGTATTTT.

J is TRBJ2-7 and V is TRBV2; 8 bases line up with TRBD2. The CDR3 consists of 13 residues. V was clipped by 4 bases and J by 4 bases; unmatched bases: 3. The V gene's germline CDR1 is SNHLY and CDR2 FYNNEI. The CDR3 loop reads CASSGASGYEQYF. CDR3 coding DNA: TGTGCCAGCAGTGGGGCTAGCGGGTACGAGCAGTACTTC.

The V and J genes are TRBV4-1 and TRBJ2-1; possibly TRBD2 for D (5 bases). CDR3 length equals 14 residues. With 1 base removed from V and 6 bases from J, the gap between germline ends came to 10 bases. Germline V gives CDR1 MGHRA, CDR2 YSYEKL. The CDR3, as DNA: TGCGCCAGCAGCCAAGGCCGGGGATCCAATGAGCAGTTCTTC. It yields the protein CASSQGRGSNEQFF.

The J gene is TRBJ2-7, the V gene TRBV25-1; 8 positions match TRBD2. Germline V gene data show CDR1 as MGHDK and CDR2 as SYGVNS. Unmatched junction bases numbered 8, after V lost 1 base and J lost 6 bases. This CDR3 region has 15 residues. CDR3 sequence reads: CASSESTGRAGEQYF. CDR3 nucleotides: TGTGCCAGCAGTGAATCCACCGGGAGGGCCGGCGAGCAGTACTTC.

The chain employs TRBV10-3 and TRBJ1-1; 8 bases line up with TRBD1. The V segment lost 5 bases and the J segment 1 base; nucleotides outside the gene matches: 6. In germline, CDR1 is ENHRY, CDR2 SYGVKD. This CDR3 is 15 amino acids long. The CDR3 spells CAISSGGLRNTEAFF. CDR3 in DNA: TGTGCCATCAGTTCAGGGGGCCTGAGGAACACTGAAGCTTTCTTT.

This chain links TRBV19 with TRBJ2-1; 13 bases align to TRBD2. Germline lookup yields CDR1 LNHDA and CDR2 SQIVND (reference sequence). CDR3 length: 15 amino acids. Unmatched junction bases numbered 6, after V lost 8 bases and J lost 5 bases. This CDR3 is CASSRTSGSHNEQFF. The CDR3 DNA is TGTGCCAGTTCCCGGACTAGCGGGAGTCACAATGAGCAGTTCTTC.

The chain links TRBV27 to TRBJ2-2; 8 positions agree with TRBD2. This CDR3 has 17 amino acids. Trimming took 1 base from V and 6 from J; bases not matched to a gene: 10. Germline V gene data show CDR1 as MNHEY and CDR2 as SMNVEV (reference sequence). Written as DNA, the CDR3 is TGTGCCAGCAGTTTATTTGGGGGACTAGTAATTTCCGGGGAGCTGTTTTTT. Its protein product is CASSLFGGLVISGELFF.

The V and J genes are TRBV7-9 and TRBJ2-5; D unresolved. Trimming cost V 8 bases and J 0 bases, with 10 bases left between them. This CDR3 has 13 residues. Germline loops: CDR1 SEHNR, CDR2 FQNEAQ (reference sequence). Here the CDR3 reads CASAGSYQETQYF. DNA of the CDR3: TGTGCCAGCGCAGGCAGTTACCAAGAGACCCAGTACTTC.

This rearrangement joins TRBV30 to TRBJ2-7; TRBD2 agrees at 12 bases. Germline V gives CDR1 GTSNPN, CDR2 SVGIG (reference sequence). Germline trimming cut 2 bases from V and 7 bases from J; bases unmatched to any gene: 9. CDR3 length: 15 amino acids. CDR3 nucleotides: TGTGCCTGGAGTACTCTAGCGGGAGGGCTGGGGGAGCAGTACTTC. Its protein is CAWSTLAGGLGEQYF.

The chain has TRBV5-6 and TRBJ1-2; D not resolved. V lost 0 bases to trimming and J lost 8 bases, with 14 bases between them. The CDR3 sequence is 14 residues long. Germline V lookup: CDR1 SGHDT, CDR2 YYEEEE. This CDR3 reads CASSLGGPLGGYTF. CDR3 sequence (DNA): TGTGCCAGCAGCTTGGGCGGGCCCTTAGGGGGCTACACCTTC.

V and J are TRBV9 and TRBJ2-3, with 7 positions matching TRBD2. From germline, CDR1 is SGDLS and CDR2 YYNGEE. The CDR3 extends over 12 amino acids. J was trimmed by 8 bases and V by 0 bases; bases with no gene match: 0. The CDR3 sequence: CASSVGGGTQYF. The CDR3 nucleotides are TGTGCCAGCAGCGTAGGCGGGGGTACGCAGTATTTT.

This clone was detected once. The chain couples TRBV19 to TRBJ2-7; TRBD1 might be the D (6 bases). The V gene's germline CDR1 is LNHDA and CDR2 SQIVND (reference sequence). Deletions cut 1 base from V and 2 bases from J, with 9 bases between. This CDR3 is built from 14 residues. The chain's CDR3 is CASSIGRGPYEQYF. The CDR3 nucleotides are TGTGCCAGTAGTATAGGCAGGGGTCCCTACGAGCAGTACTTC. Full variable domain (missing parts from reference TRBV19 and TRBJ2-7): DGGITQSPKYLFRKEGQNVTLSCEQNLNHDAMYWYRQDPGQGLRLIYYSQIVNDFQKGDIAEGYSVSREKKESFPLTVTSAQKNPTAFYLCASSIGRGPYEQYFGPGTRLTVT.

The chain uses TRBV14 and TRBJ2-7; D is uncertain. V gave up 3 bases and J gave up 3 bases, with 15 bases separating them. This CDR3 has 15 residues. From germline, CDR1 is SGHDN and CDR2 FVKESK. CDR3 in DNA: TGTGCCAGCAGCCACACTACACGGCGGTACTACGAGCAGTACTTC. The encoded protein is CASSHTTRRYYEQYF.

This chain uses TRBV6-1 with TRBJ2-1; 7 bases are shared with TRBD1. Per the germline V gene, CDR1 is MNHNS and CDR2 is SASEGT. V lost 7 bases, J lost 5 bases, and 8 bases stayed unmatched. The CDR3 totals 14 residues. The CDR3: CASIPGGFDNEQFF. CDR3 nucleotide sequence: TGTGCCAGCATCCCAGGGGGATTCGACAATGAGCAGTTCTTC.

This clone was found many times. V is TRBV5-1 and J is TRBJ2-7, with 7 bases fitting TRBD1. The junction had 5 bases not matched to a gene; V was cut back by 4 bases and J by 1 base. Germline loops: CDR1 SGHRS, CDR2 YFSETQ. The CDR3 runs 14 residues. The CDR3 DNA follows: TGCGCCAGCAGCACGACAGGGCCATCCTACGAGCAGTACTTC. Amino acids: CASSTTGPSYEQYF.

The chain combines TRBV19 with TRBJ2-5, with unresolved D. CDR3 size: 13 residues. V was trimmed by 3 bases and J by 4 bases, leaving 9 bases between them. CDR1 is LNHDA and CDR2 is SQIVND in the germline V gene (reference sequence). The DNA of the CDR3 is TGTGCCAGTAGTATTTTAGGCGGAGAGACCCAGTACTTC. Amino acids: CASSILGGETQYF.

The genes are TRBV7-9 and TRBJ2-3; D unclear. Looked up from germline, CDR1 is SEHNR and CDR2 is FQNEAQ (reference sequence). This CDR3 region has 9 residues. Trimming shortened V by 5 bases and J by 11 bases, and 5 bases separated the two germline ends. This CDR3 is CASSPLQYF. DNA for the CDR3: TGTGCCAGCAGCCCCCTGCAGTATTTT.

This clone has only a few counts. The chain couples TRBV4-2 to TRBJ2-5; D might be TRBD2 (6 bases). The V end was cut by 0 bases, the J end by 5 bases, with 13 bases between. The germline V gene encodes CDR1 LGHNA and CDR2 YNFKEQ. The CDR3 totals 15 residues. The CDR3 protein is CASSQEIGGAETQYF. Here the CDR3 DNA reads TGTGCCAGCAGCCAAGAGATCGGGGGAGCCGAGACCCAGTACTTC.